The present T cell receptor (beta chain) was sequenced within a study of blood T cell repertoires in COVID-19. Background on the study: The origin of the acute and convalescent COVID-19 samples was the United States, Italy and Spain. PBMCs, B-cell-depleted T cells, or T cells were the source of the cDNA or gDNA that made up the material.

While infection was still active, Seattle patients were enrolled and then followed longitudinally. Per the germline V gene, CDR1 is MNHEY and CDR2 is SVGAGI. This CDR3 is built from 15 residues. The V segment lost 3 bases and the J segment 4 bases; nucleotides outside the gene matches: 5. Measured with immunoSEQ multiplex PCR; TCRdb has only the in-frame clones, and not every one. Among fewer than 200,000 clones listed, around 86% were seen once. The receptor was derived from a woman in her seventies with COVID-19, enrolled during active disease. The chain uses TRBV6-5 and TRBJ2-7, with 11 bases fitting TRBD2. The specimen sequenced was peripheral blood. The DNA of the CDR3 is TGTGCCAGCAGTTATGTTAGCGGGAGGGGATACGAGCAGTACTTC. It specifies CASSYVSGRGYEQYF.